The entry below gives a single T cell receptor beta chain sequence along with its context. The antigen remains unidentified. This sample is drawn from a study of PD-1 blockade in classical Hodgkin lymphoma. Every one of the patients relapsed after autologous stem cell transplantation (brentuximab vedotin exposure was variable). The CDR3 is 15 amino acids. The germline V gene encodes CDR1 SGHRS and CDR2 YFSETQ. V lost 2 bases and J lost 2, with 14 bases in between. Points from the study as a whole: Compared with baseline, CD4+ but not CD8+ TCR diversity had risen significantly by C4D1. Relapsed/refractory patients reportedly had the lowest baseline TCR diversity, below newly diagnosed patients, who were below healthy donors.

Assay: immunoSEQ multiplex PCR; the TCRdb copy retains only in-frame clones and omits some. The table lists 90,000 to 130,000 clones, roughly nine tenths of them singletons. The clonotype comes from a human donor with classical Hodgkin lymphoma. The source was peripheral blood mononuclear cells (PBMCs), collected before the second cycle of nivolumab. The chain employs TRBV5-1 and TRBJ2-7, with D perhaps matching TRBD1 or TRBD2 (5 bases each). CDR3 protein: CASSFVLGETYEQYF. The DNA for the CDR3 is TGCGCCAGCAGCTTTGTTCTGGGGGAGACCTACGAGCAGTACTTC.